Following are 12 T cell receptor beta chains from one sample sequenced in a study of patients and donors after allogeneic stem cell transplantation (dated by TCRdb to the early 2020s). To prepare the library, RT-PCR was applied. For sequencing, a NextSeq 550 was employed. TCRdb handled the public reads itself, with Q25 trimming in fastp and clone calling in MiXCR, and kept productive beta chains. Merged by CDR3 protein, the rows form single entries marked with the most common genes and DNA. The sample includes about 230,000 distinct CDR3 sequences, with roughly an eighth observed a single time. The ten largest clones add up to about 9.9% of the sample. Sequences were obtained from blood, either unsorted or a sorted T cell fraction (not recorded which). These receptors all stem from a human donor who was either an allogeneic HSCT recipient or a stem cell or donor lymphocyte infusion donor (not recorded which). It is not recorded whose cells these are; they may come from a transplant donor.

V gene TRBV5-1 combines with J gene TRBJ2-7; 7 nucleotides agree with TRBD1. Germline CDR1 reads SGHRS; CDR2 reads YFSETQ. V shed 0 bases and J 2 bases; nucleotides not matched to a gene: 8. This CDR3 region has 16 residues. The DNA for the CDR3 is TGCGCCAGCAGCTTGGATCCCGGGACAGCCACCTACGAGCAGTACTTC. It yields the protein CASSLDPGTATYEQYF. Together with reference TRBV5-1 and TRBJ2-7, the CDR3 gives the full variable domain: KAGVTQTPRYLIKTRGQQVTLSCSPISGHRSVSWYQQTPGQGLQFLFEYFSETQRNKGNFPGRFSGRQFSNSRSEMNVSTLELGDSALYLCASSLDPGTATYEQYFGPGTRLTVT.

This clonotype was counted between two and nine times. V and J are TRBV6-2 or TRBV6-3 and TRBJ2-3, with 13 nucleotides matching TRBD2. The CDR3 covers 15 residues. V trimming: 6 bases; J trimming: 7 bases; junction bases outside the gene matches: 7. Germline V gene sequence: CDR1 MNHEY, CDR2 SVGEGT. CDR3 coding DNA: TGTGCCAGCAGGAAAGGACTAGCGGGAGACTATACGCAGTATTTT. This encodes CASRKGLAGDYTQYF.

About this clonotype itself: Given a much more abundant clone one base away, this may be a read error. The chain links TRBV28 to TRBJ2-2, with D perhaps matching TRBD2 (5 bases). Per germline, CDR1 MDHEN and CDR2 SYDVKM. This CDR3 region has 13 residues. The CDR3 is CASRDTNTGKLFF. The DNA of the CDR3 is TGTGCCAGCAGAGACACGAACACCGGGAAGCTGTTTTTT.

The chain couples TRBV24-1 to TRBJ2-3, with 12 positions matching TRBD2. After removal of 3 bases from V and 0 bases from J, the junction contained 9 bases not matched to a gene. Looked up from germline, CDR1 is KGHDR and CDR2 is SFDVKD. The CDR3 is 19 amino acids. CDR3 amino acids: CATSDRLAGGLGSTDTQYF. Written as DNA, the CDR3 is TGTGCCACCAGTGATCGGCTAGCGGGGGGGCTGGGAAGCACAGATACGCAGTATTTT.

This clonotype has only a few counts. Only one base separates this from a far larger clonotype, so it likely reflects a read error. The V and J genes are TRBV12-3 or TRBV12-4 and TRBJ2-2, with D hard to call. The CDR3 covers 13 residues. V was pared by 6 bases and J by 4 bases, with 9 bases between. The CDR3, as DNA: TGTGCCAGCAGCCAGGCTAGCACCGGGGAGCTGTTTTTT. This sequence encodes CASSQASTGELFF.

The rearrangement joins TRBV7-8 to TRBJ1-2, with TRBD1 as a possible D gene (5 bases). The CDR3 totals 12 residues. V lost 5 bases and J 8 bases, leaving 12 bases between the germline ends. Germline loops: CDR1 SGHVS, CDR2 FQNEAQ. The CDR3 DNA sequence: TGTGCCAGCAGCGAGGGGCCGGGCGGCTACACCTTC. Amino acids: CASSEGPGGYTF.

This clonotype showed up just a few times. The gene calls are TRBV6-1 and TRBJ2-7; D not certain. The CDR3 is 14 amino acids. V dropped 1 base and J dropped 5 bases, with 12 bases sitting between them. Germline CDR1 is MNHNS and CDR2 is SASEGT. In nucleotides, the CDR3 is TGTGCCAGCAGTGAAGGGGTCATATCCCACGAGCAGTACTTC. This sequence encodes CASSEGVISHEQYF.

About this clonotype: One end of the junction fails to match germline, which may point to a read error. The chain couples TRBV5-6 to TRBJ2-7; the D is unclear. The CDR3 length is 18 residues. Germline-derived CDR1 and CDR2 are SGHDT and YYEEEE. The CDR3, as DNA: TGTGTCAGCAGCTCGCCCTTCGACGCCCGCAGAGACTCCTACGAGCAGTACTTC. This sequence encodes CVSSSPFDARRDSYEQYF.

The J gene is TRBJ1-5, the V gene TRBV4-1; D not certain. V was pared by 0 bases and J by 7 bases, with 7 bases between. This CDR3 region has 13 residues. Germline V gene lookup returns CDR1 MGHRA and CDR2 YSYEKL. DNA of the CDR3: TGCGCCAGCAGCCAAGATTTTGCGCAGCCCCAGCATTTT. It yields the protein CASSQDFAQPQHF.

The chain uses TRBV10-3 and TRBJ2-7; perhaps TRBD2 as D (5 bases). V was trimmed by 4 bases and J by 5 bases, leaving 12 bases between them. Germline-derived CDR1 and CDR2 are ENHRY and SYGVKD. This CDR3 region has 13 residues. The CDR3 region is CAISGASGNEQYF. The CDR3 nucleotides are TGTGCCATCAGTGGAGCCTCGGGGAACGAGCAGTACTTC.

This clonotype was observed a few times. The V and J genes are TRBV7-9 and TRBJ2-3; TRBD2 agrees at 10 bases. V lost 5 bases, J lost 2 bases, and 7 bases stayed unmatched. CDR1 is SEHNR, CDR2 FQNEAQ, per germline (reference sequence). The CDR3 loop spans 16 amino acids. The CDR3 DNA sequence: TGTGCCAGCAGCCCCGGACTAGCGGTCATCACAGATACGCAGTATTTT. This encodes CASSPGLAVITDTQYF.

The chain carries TRBV2 and TRBJ1-1, with a possible D match to TRBD1 (5 bases). Germline values: CDR1 SNHLY, CDR2 FYNNEI. This CDR3 region has 14 residues. V was trimmed by 5 bases and J by 1 base, leaving 11 bases between them. In nucleotides, the CDR3 is TGTGCCAGCAGTAGCCGGGGCCAGAACACTGAAGCTTTCTTT. It yields the protein CASSSRGQNTEAFF.